These 10 T cell receptor beta chains originate from one sample sequenced in a study of CD8 T cells in Susac syndrome. When the RNA was reverse transcribed, random hexamers were used with an input of about 0.5 to 1 ug. TCRdb re-derived calls from the immunoSEQ multiplex PCR reads in MiXCR, one entry per CDR3 protein. The table lists 70,000 to 95,000 distinct CDR3 sequences, about 94% of them singletons. Sequenced input: CD8+ T cells from PBMCs. The receptors originated from a human donor with Susac syndrome.

This clonotype was seen a single time. The rearrangement links TRBV2 to TRBJ1-6, with D perhaps matching TRBD1 (5 bases). CDR1 and CDR2 (germline): SNHLY, FYNNEI. The CDR3 is made up of 15 amino acids. Between the trimmed V and J ends, which lost 4 bases and 8 bases, there was a span of 15 bases. The CDR3 DNA is TGTGCCAGCAGTGGCCCAGGGAGCTCGGATTCACCCCTCCACTTT. It yields the protein CASSGPGSSDSPLHF.

The chain joins TRBV28 to TRBJ2-7; 9 positions agree with TRBD1. Losses at the gene ends were 11 bases for V and 5 bases for J; bases not matched to a gene: 16. This CDR3 is built from 15 residues. Looked up from germline, CDR1 is MDHEN and CDR2 is SYDVKM. CDR3 loop: CASTGGEDWRDEQYF. CDR3 DNA sequence: TGTGCCTCGACAGGGGGAGAAGACTGGCGGGACGAGCAGTACTTC.

The rearrangement uses TRBV5-4 and TRBJ2-7; D may be TRBD2 (5 bases). Germline V gives CDR1 SGHNT, CDR2 YYREEE (reference sequence). The CDR3 totals 15 residues. V lost 0 bases and J lost 3, with 13 bases in between. The CDR3 spells CASSLGGSGVYEQYF. In nucleotides, the CDR3 is TGTGCCAGCAGCTTGGGTGGGAGTGGAGTCTACGAGCAGTACTTC.

The chain is built from TRBV27 and TRBJ2-1; possibly TRBD1 for D (5 bases). V lost 4 bases to trimming and J lost 2 bases, with 12 bases between them. CDR1 and CDR2 from the germline V gene are MNHEY and SMNVEV (reference sequence). The CDR3 loop spans 15 amino acids. The CDR3 here is CASSSSQGTYNEQFF. The CDR3 bases are TGTGCCAGCAGTTCTAGTCAGGGAACCTACAATGAGCAGTTCTTC.

This chain joins TRBV28 and TRBJ2-7; D may be TRBD1 (5 bases). The germline V gene has CDR1 MDHEN and CDR2 SYDVKM. The CDR3 has 15 amino acids. Trimming cost V 2 bases and J 2 bases, with 13 bases left between them. CDR3 residues: CASSLKFDRPYEQYF. In DNA form, the CDR3 reads TGTGCCAGCAGTTTAAAGTTTGACAGACCCTACGAGCAGTACTTC.

This clonotype was seen once. The chain has TRBV18 and TRBJ1-2, with D possibly matching TRBD1 (5 bases). Trimming cost V 3 bases and J 4 bases, with 15 bases left between them. The CDR3 spans 15 residues. CDR1 and CDR2 from the germline V gene are KGHSH and LQKENI. This CDR3 is CASSPPAGSTYGYTF. The CDR3 coding sequence is TGTGCCAGCTCACCCCCCGCAGGGTCCACCTATGGCTACACCTTC.

This rearrangement joins TRBV6-5 to TRBJ2-7; no definite D call. CDR1 MNHEY and CDR2 SVGAGI come from the germline V gene. V was trimmed by 0 bases and J by 0 bases, leaving 9 bases between them. The CDR3 sequence is 15 residues long. The CDR3 is CASSYSPESSYEQYF. Written as DNA, the CDR3 is TGTGCCAGCAGTTACTCTCCGGAGAGCTCCTACGAGCAGTACTTC.

This sequence joins TRBV18 and TRBJ1-1; 7 positions agree with TRBD1. Unmatched junction bases numbered 11, after V lost 3 bases and J lost 4 bases. The CDR3 contains 16 residues. The V gene's germline CDR1 is KGHSH and CDR2 LQKENI. As DNA, the CDR3 is TGTGCCAGCTCACCCGACCCTAGACAGGGCGCCACTGAAGCTTTCTTT. Its protein product is CASSPDPRQGATEAFF.

The chain employs TRBV6-5 and TRBJ1-1; D gene ambiguous. Trimming pared 5 bases from V and 1 base from J, leaving 11 bases between. The CDR3 is made up of 14 amino acids. The germline V gene has CDR1 MNHEY and CDR2 SVGAGI. DNA for the CDR3: TGTGCCAGCAGTCTATTAACACAGAACACTGAAGCTTTCTTT. It specifies CASSLLTQNTEAFF.

The chain employs TRBV9 and TRBJ1-1; D possibly corresponds to TRBD1 (6 bases). The germline V gene encodes CDR1 SGDLS and CDR2 YYNGEE. The CDR3 runs to 14 residues. V gave up 3 bases and J gave up 2 bases, with 11 bases separating them. CDR3 coding DNA: TGTGCCAGCAGCGCCCCGGGGGCCAACACTGAAGCTTTCTTT. It translates to CASSAPGANTEAFF. The variable domain in full, completed from reference TRBV9 and TRBJ1-1, reads DSGVTQTPKHLITATGQRVTLRCSPRSGDLSVYWYQQSLDQGLQFLIQYYNGEERAKGNILERFSAQQFPDLHSELNLSSLELGDSALYFCASSAPGANTEAFFGQGTRLTVV.